This passage covers 22 T cell receptor beta chains from one sample sequenced in a study of HIV-infected patients and healthy controls. All unsorted peripheral T cells were captured because whole blood was used without fractionation. cDNA was made from approximately 0.55 ug RNA using alpha and beta constant primers. Using multiplexing indices, alpha and beta chain libraries were generated apart by chain-specific third strand synthesis. TCRdb reprocessed the 5' RACE reads via MiXCR and lists one record per CDR3 protein. The table includes over 15,000 distinct CDR3 sequences, around 5% detected once. Sequencing was done on a sample of blood. These receptors were obtained from an adult in good health.

The chain has TRBV6-1 and TRBJ2-7, with D possibly being TRBD1 (5 bases). Trimming removed 4 bases from V and 2 bases from J, with 9 bases in between. Per the germline V gene, CDR1 is MNHNS and CDR2 is SASEGT. This CDR3 is built from 13 residues. CDR3 amino acids: CASSVQDTYEQYF. CDR3 sequence (DNA): TGTGCCAGCAGTGTACAGGATACCTACGAGCAGTACTTC.

This clonotype was seen repeatedly, ten times or more. V gene TRBV19 combines with J gene TRBJ1-6; 10 bases agree with TRBD1. V shed 9 bases and J 14 bases; nucleotides not matched to a gene: 13. The CDR3 consists of 14 residues. Germline V lookup: CDR1 LNHDA, CDR2 SQIVND (reference sequence). The CDR3 region has the DNA TGTGCCAGCAGAAGCGGGACAGGGGCTTCGGCCCTCCACTTT. Protein: CASRSGTGASALHF. The full variable domain, completed using reference TRBV19 and TRBJ1-6, is DGGITQSPKYLFRKEGQNVTLSCEQNLNHDAMYWYRQDPGQGLRLIYYSQIVNDFQKGDIAEGYSVSREKKESFPLTVTSAQKNPTAFYLCASRSGTGASALHFGNGTRLTVT.

This clonotype was detected many times. The gene calls are TRBV27 and TRBJ1-2, with D uncertain. Trimming pared 3 bases from V and 0 bases from J, leaving 14 bases between. Per the germline V gene, CDR1 is MNHEY and CDR2 is SMNVEV (reference sequence). The CDR3 sequence is 16 residues long. Written as DNA, the CDR3 is TGTGCCAGCAGTTTGCTGTGGGGATCTCCTAACTATGGCTACACCTTC. This sequence encodes CASSLLWGSPNYGYTF.

This clonotype was observed many times. This chain connects TRBV6-1 to TRBJ1-6; TRBD1 is a possible D gene (5 bases). This CDR3 has 16 residues. With 2 bases removed from V and 0 bases from J, the gap between germline ends came to 8 bases. The V gene's germline CDR1 is MNHNS and CDR2 SASEGT. This CDR3 is CASSERQNSYNSPLHF. CDR3 nucleotide sequence: TGTGCCAGCAGTGAACGACAGAACTCCTATAATTCACCCCTCCACTTT.

This clonotype is categorized as medium-sized. The chain has TRBV2 and TRBJ2-4, with TRBD1 identical over 8 bases. The CDR3 extends over 12 amino acids. The V gene end was trimmed by 9 bases and the J gene end by 8 bases; junction bases not matched to a gene: 6. Germline V gene sequence: CDR1 SNHLY, CDR2 FYNNEI. Here the CDR3 reads CASRQGFDIQYF. The CDR3 DNA reads TGTGCCAGTCGACAGGGGTTTGACATTCAGTACTTC.

This clonotype was detected ten times or more. The V gene is TRBV5-1, the J gene TRBJ2-7; 8 bases match TRBD1. The V gene's germline CDR1 is SGHRS and CDR2 YFSETQ. The CDR3 consists of 13 residues. V was pared by 4 bases and J by 3 bases, with 3 bases of the junction left unmatched. The chain's CDR3 is CASSRTGNYEQYF. The CDR3 DNA reads TGCGCCAGCAGCCGGACAGGGAACTACGAGCAGTACTTC.

In its sample, this clonotype was seen many times. V usage is TRBV7-8 and J usage is TRBJ2-7; D not resolved. The CDR3 consists of 15 residues. Germline V lookup: CDR1 SGHVS, CDR2 FQNEAQ. Trimming stripped 3 bases from V and 2 bases from J, with 14 bases between. The CDR3 nucleotides read TGTGCCAGCAGCTTCGTTAGGGTGCGGCCCTACGAGCAGTACTTC. This translates into CASSFVRVRPYEQYF.

This clonotype was recorded at least ten times. The chain joins TRBV7-6 to TRBJ2-3; D assignment may be TRBD1 or TRBD2 (6 bases each). The V end was cut by 1 base, the J end by 1 base, with 15 bases between. CDR1 and CDR2 (germline): SGHVS, FNYEAQ. This CDR3 region has 17 residues. CDR3 sequence: CASSLVRRGRRTDTQYF. The CDR3 DNA sequence: TGTGCCAGCAGCTTAGTCCGACGGGGGCGACGCACAGATACGCAGTATTTT.

This clonotype was seen many times. The rearrangement uses TRBV7-2 and TRBJ1-4; D is perhaps TRBD1 (6 bases). This CDR3 spans 15 amino acids. CDR1 SGHTA and CDR2 FQGNSA come from the germline V gene. Trimming left V 4 bases short and J 10 bases short, with 19 bases between. The CDR3 loop reads CASSSQWGEGGKLFF. Here the CDR3 DNA reads TGTGCCAGCAGCTCCCAATGGGGGGAAGGGGGAAAACTGTTTTTT.

This clonotype was seen ten or more times. V is TRBV7-2 and J is TRBJ2-5, with 9 bases aligning to TRBD2. With 0 bases clipped from V and 2 bases from J, the junction kept 7 bases outside the gene matches. Germline V gives CDR1 SGHTA, CDR2 FQGNSA. This CDR3 contains 17 residues. The DNA of the CDR3 is TGTGCCAGCAGCTTAGCGTCTAGCGGGGTTTTACAAGAGACCCAGTACTTC. Its protein is CASSLASSGVLQETQYF.

Ten or more counts support this clonotype. V gene TRBV20-1 combines with J gene TRBJ2-5, with 10 bases that match TRBD2. CDR1 is DFQATT and CDR2 is SNEGSKA in the germline V gene (reference sequence). The length of the CDR3 is 17 residues. The ends lost 1 base at V and 5 bases at J; junction bases unmatched: 13. The CDR3 bases are TGCAGTGCTAGAGCTAGAAAGGAGACTAGCGGGTGGGAGACCCAGTACTTC. Its protein product is CSARARKETSGWETQYF.

This clonotype appeared many times. This sequence joins TRBV7-9 and TRBJ1-5; D is unresolved. V lost 2 bases and J 6 bases, leaving 23 bases between the germline ends. This CDR3 has 18 amino acids. The germline V gene has CDR1 SEHNR and CDR2 FQNEAQ (reference sequence). In DNA form, the CDR3 reads TGTGCCAGCAGCTTATCCCCCTCCGCAGGAGGCGGCGGTCAGCCCCAGCATTTT. Translated, it gives CASSLSPSAGGGGQPQHF.

This clonotype was seen ten or more times. The chain combines TRBV19 with TRBJ2-3, with D hard to call. The CDR3 is 13 amino acids. V gave up 9 bases and J gave up 0 bases, with 10 bases separating them. Germline V gene lookup returns CDR1 LNHDA and CDR2 SQIVND (reference sequence). CDR3 in DNA: TGTGCCAGCCGTGCCACTAGCACAGATACGCAGTATTTT. Encoded protein: CASRATSTDTQYF.

This clonotype was detected many times. This CDR3 is CASSETGKEEDTEAFF. The CDR3 DNA reads TGTGCCAGCAGTGAAACAGGGAAGGAAGAAGACACTGAAGCTTTCTTT. The genes are TRBV6-1 and TRBJ1-1; D possibly corresponds to TRBD1 (6 bases). Per germline, CDR1 MNHNS and CDR2 SASEGT. There are 16 residues in the CDR3. Trimming removed 2 bases at V and 3 bases at J, with 16 bases between.

The table lists this clonotype with many counts. V gene TRBV2 combines with J gene TRBJ2-1; D remains ambiguous. The germline CDR1 and CDR2 sequences are SNHLY and FYNNEI. The CDR3 contains 12 residues. V was trimmed by 7 bases and J by 6 bases, leaving 10 bases between them. CDR3 sequence: CASNFASNEQFF. Here the CDR3 DNA reads TGTGCCAGCAACTTTGCCTCCAATGAGCAGTTCTTC.

This clonotype counts as medium-sized (0.01 to 0.1%). The rearrangement links TRBV12-3 or TRBV12-4 to TRBJ2-7; D remains unclear. The CDR3 has 12 amino acids. The V end was cut by 3 bases, the J end by 4 bases, with 7 bases between. For the CDR3, the DNA is TGTGCCAGCAGTTTTCAACAGTACGAGCAGTACTTC. The encoded protein is CASSFQQYEQYF.

The sample holds many counts of this clonotype. The CDR3 bases are TGCAGTGCTAAACAGCTCTACGGGCAAGAGACCCAGTACTTC. Translation: CSAKQLYGQETQYF. The chain employs TRBV20-1 and TRBJ2-5; no definite D call. This CDR3 comprises 14 residues. V was pared by 4 bases and J by 2 bases, with 14 bases between. CDR1 DFQATT and CDR2 SNEGSKA come from the germline V gene (reference sequence).

This clonotype was counted ten times or more. V usage is TRBV28 and J usage is TRBJ1-6, with 7 bases identical to TRBD1. With 2 bases clipped from V and 9 bases from J, the junction kept 4 bases outside the gene matches. The germline V gene encodes CDR1 MDHEN and CDR2 SYDVKM. CDR3 length: 14 amino acids. CDR3 sequence: CASSLTGVGSPLHF. The CDR3 nucleotides are TGTGCCAGCAGTTTAACAGGGGTCGGTTCACCCCTCCACTTT.

The chain combines TRBV5-6 with TRBJ1-5; D gene uncertain. Germline V lookup: CDR1 SGHDT, CDR2 YYEEEE. V dropped 0 bases and J dropped 0 bases, with 10 bases sitting between them. The CDR3 loop spans 16 amino acids. DNA for the CDR3: TGTGCCAGCAGCTTGGCGTCCGAGTATAGCAATCAGCCCCAGCATTTT. Residues: CASSLASEYSNQPQHF.

This clonotype has at least ten counts. The rearrangement links TRBV29-1 to TRBJ1-2; no clear D. Trimming cost V 5 bases and J 0 bases, with 7 bases left between them. There are 12 residues in the CDR3. CDR1 and CDR2 from the germline V gene are SQVTM and ANQGSEA. The CDR3 loop is CSVSLANYGYTF. The CDR3 DNA follows: TGCAGCGTTTCGTTAGCTAACTATGGCTACACCTTC.

This clonotype has at least ten counts. This chain links TRBV2 with TRBJ2-1, with unresolved D. The V end was cut by 0 bases, the J end by 7 bases, with 13 bases between. The length of the CDR3 is 15 residues. CDR1 SNHLY and CDR2 FYNNEI come from the germline V gene. In DNA, the CDR3 is TGTGCCAGCAGTGAAGCCTACGCCGCCGGGAATGAGCAGTTCTTC. This sequence encodes CASSEAYAAGNEQFF.

This clonotype was detected many times. The rearrangement uses TRBV2 and TRBJ2-5; no clear D gene. The V end was cut by 9 bases, the J end by 4 bases, with 12 bases between. The CDR3 covers 12 residues. Germline V lookup: CDR1 SNHLY, CDR2 FYNNEI. The CDR3 loop is CASSLRVETQYF. Written as DNA, the CDR3 is TGTGCCAGTTCGTTAAGGGTAGAGACCCAGTACTTC.